Listed below are T cell receptor beta chains from one sample, sequenced in a study of blood T cell repertoires in COVID-19. Only in-frame clones appear in the TCRdb table, and some are missing; sequencing was by immunoSEQ multiplex PCR. This sample has about 39,000 clones, with just under 95% found just once. Material: peripheral blood. These receptors were obtained from a human donor with active COVID-19. The donor label of this sample is uncertain. The CDR3 runs from the conserved cysteine through the conserved F or W. The D gene is left open where the match is weak. Clone size is given for some rows only: seen once, a few or many times, or a class if the clone is expanded.

>.|TRBV11-2|TRBJ2-5|once
CASSLGPEETQYF
TGTGCCAGCAGCTTAGGCCCGGAAGAGACCCAGTACTTC
>TRBD2|TRBV5-5|TRBJ2-3|.
CASSPTPAGGADTQYF
TGTGCCAGCAGCCCGACGCCGGCGGGAGGAGCAGATACGCAGTATTTT
>.|TRBV4-1|TRBJ2-2|once
CASSQSVDRFATGELFF
TGCGCCAGCAGCCAGAGCGTAGACAGGTTCGCTACCGGGGAGCTGTTTTTT
>TRBD1|TRBV2|TRBJ1-2|.
CASSFRGPGGYTF
TGTGCCAGCAGTTTCAGGGGGCCAGGAGGCTACACCTTC
>TRBD1|TRBV5-1|TRBJ2-7|.
CASSLAGRGPSYEQYF
TGCGCCAGCAGCTTGGCGGGCAGGGGGCCCTCCTACGAGCAGTACTTC
>.|TRBV4-1|TRBJ1-1|.
CASSQTGRRTEAFF
TGCGCCAGCAGCCAAACAGGGCGACGCACTGAAGCTTTCTTT
>.|TRBV7-9|TRBJ2-3|.
CASSLSTDTQYF
TGTGCCAGCAGCCTTTCTACAGATACGCAGTATTTT
>.|TRBV6-5|TRBJ2-7|.
CASSTEPFYEQYF
TGTGCCAGCAGCACAGAGCCCTTCTACGAGCAGTACTTC
>.|TRBV5-4|TRBJ2-7|.
CASSLSGYYEQYF
TGTGCCAGCAGCTTGTCGGGATACTACGAGCAGTACTTC
>TRBD2|TRBV6-6|TRBJ2-7|once
CASLAAGGPYEQYF
TGTGCCAGCCTTGCAGCGGGGGGGCCCTACGAGCAGTACTTC
>TRBD2|TRBV7-9|TRBJ2-1|.
CASSPRLAGTYNEQFF
TGTGCCAGCAGCCCGAGACTAGCGGGCACCTACAATGAGCAGTTCTTC
>TRBD2|TRBV28|TRBJ2-1|.
CASIIAGASYNEQFF
TGTGCCAGCATCATAGCGGGGGCCTCCTACAATGAGCAGTTCTTC
>TRBD1|TRBV6-5|TRBJ1-2|.
CASKTGGDLIYGYTF
TGTGCCAGCAAGACAGGGGGCGACCTTATCTATGGCTACACCTTC
>TRBD1|TRBV2|TRBJ1-6|.
CASRVTGDNSPLHF
TGTGCCAGCAGAGTGACAGGGGACAATTCACCCCTCCACTTT
>.|TRBV7-6|TRBJ1-1|.
CASSSSPGPVTEAFF
TGTGCCAGCAGCTCCTCTCCTGGGCCAGTCACTGAAGCTTTCTTT
>.|TRBV6-1|TRBJ2-7|.
CASSEALQGAEQYF
TGTGCCAGCAGTGAAGCTCTACAGGGAGCCGAGCAGTACTTC
>.|TRBV27|TRBJ1-1|.
CASSFSLQGYFTEAFF
TGTGCCAGCAGTTTTTCGCTGCAGGGGTATTTCACTGAAGCTTTCTTT
>.|TRBV7-2|TRBJ2-3|.
CASSPGLAEVEYF
TGTGCCAGCAGCCCCGGTCTGGCGGAGGTTGAGTATTTT
>.|TRBV5-4|TRBJ2-7|.
CASSQDSYEQYF
TGTGCCAGCAGCCAGGACAGCTACGAGCAGTACTTC
>.|TRBV7-8|TRBJ2-6|.
CASSPADSSGANVLTF
TGTGCCAGCAGCCCCGCGGACAGCTCTGGGGCCAACGTCCTGACTTTC
>TRBD1|TRBV18|TRBJ2-7|.
CASSLQQGFSTYEQYF
TGTGCCAGCTCACTGCAACAGGGGTTCTCCACCTACGAGCAGTACTTC
>TRBD2|TRBV7-8|TRBJ2-1|.
CASSLVGGPSFF
TGTGCCAGCAGCTTAGTGGGAGGGCCATCGTTCTTC
>.|TRBV6-5|TRBJ1-6|.
CASSYPGNSPLHF
TGTGCCAGCAGTTATCCGGGTAATTCACCCCTCCACTTT
>TRBD1|TRBV28|TRBJ2-1|.
CASSSRDRDLDEQFF
TGTGCCAGCAGTTCCCGGGACAGGGATTTAGATGAGCAGTTCTTC
>.|TRBV20-1|TRBJ1-6|once
CSASPGGGVMNSPLHF
TGCAGTGCTAGTCCGGGGGGAGGGGTAATGAATTCACCCCTCCACTTT
>TRBD1|TRBV10-1|TRBJ1-5|.
CASKSTGNRGHRGNQPQHF
TGCGCCAGCAAGTCGACAGGGAACCGGGGCCATCGCGGCAATCAGCCCCAGCATTTT
>TRBD2|TRBV2|TRBJ2-1|.
CASSASAGDNEQFF
TGTGCCAGCAGTGCATCAGCGGGAGACAATGAGCAGTTCTTC